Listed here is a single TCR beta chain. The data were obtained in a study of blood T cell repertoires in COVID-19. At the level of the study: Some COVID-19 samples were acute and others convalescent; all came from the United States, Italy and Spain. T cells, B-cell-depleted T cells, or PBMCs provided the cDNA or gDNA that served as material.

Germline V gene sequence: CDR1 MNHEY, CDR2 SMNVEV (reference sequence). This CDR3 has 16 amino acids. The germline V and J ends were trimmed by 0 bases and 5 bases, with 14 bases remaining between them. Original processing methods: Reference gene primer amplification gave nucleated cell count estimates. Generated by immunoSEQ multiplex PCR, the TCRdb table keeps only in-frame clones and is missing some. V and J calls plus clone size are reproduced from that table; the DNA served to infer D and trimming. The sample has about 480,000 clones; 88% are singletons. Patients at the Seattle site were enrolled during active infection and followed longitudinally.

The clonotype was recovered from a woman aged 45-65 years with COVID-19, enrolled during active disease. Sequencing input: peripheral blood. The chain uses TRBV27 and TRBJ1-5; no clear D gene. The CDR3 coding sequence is TGTGCCAGCAGTTTATCTTGGGCAGCCAACTATCAGCCCCAGCATTTT. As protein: CASSLSWAANYQPQHF.